A selection of T cell receptor beta chains follows, all from one sample in a study of blood T cell repertoires in COVID-19. Data came from immunoSEQ multiplex PCR; TCRdb stores just in-frame clones and leaves some out. This table holds about 200,000 clones, approximately 80% found once. Sequenced material: PBMCs or T cells enriched from blood (not recorded which). Every receptor here comes from a middle-aged man who had recovered from COVID-19. Each CDR3 is given with its conserved first and last residue. A D gene is named only where the DNA matches it firmly. Expanded clones get a size class; other rows say once, few or many, or leave the size out.

d_gene,abundance,len,v_gene,j_gene,CDR3aa,CDR3nt
TRBD1,-,15,TRBV9,TRBJ1-2,CASSVVGQLNYGYTF,TGTGCCAGCAGCGTAGTGGGACAGCTTAACTATGGCTACACCTTC
-,once,15,TRBV6-5,TRBJ2-7,CASSYSMGGSYEQYF,TGTGCCAGCAGTTACTCGATGGGGGGTTCCTACGAGCAGTACTTC
TRBD2,-,16,TRBV5-1,TRBJ2-1,CASSLNLAGGYSEQFF,TGCGCCAGCAGCTTAAATCTAGCGGGAGGGTATAGTGAGCAGTTCTTC
TRBD1,-,13,TRBV12-3/TRBV12-4,TRBJ1-2,CASSWTGSYGYTF,TGTGCCAGCAGCTGGACAGGGAGCTATGGCTACACCTTC
TRBD1,few,18,TRBV19,TRBJ2-6,CASRPNFPGGNGANVLTF,TGTGCCAGTAGGCCCAACTTCCCAGGGGGCAATGGGGCCAACGTCCTGACTTTC
-,-,16,TRBV7-9,TRBJ1-1,CASSYLLGDLNTEAFF,TGTGCCAGCAGCTATTTACTAGGGGACTTGAACACTGAAGCTTTCTTT
TRBD2,-,19,TRBV7-6,TRBJ2-1,CASSLGLAGGRFSYNEQFF,TGTGCCAGCAGCTTAGGGCTAGCGGGAGGACGATTCTCCTACAATGAGCAGTTCTTC
TRBD1,-,16,TRBV5-4,TRBJ1-6,CASSLAPGGSAWTLHF,TGTGCCAGCAGCTTGGCCCCAGGGGGGTCAGCATGGACCCTCCACTTT
-,medium-sized,12,TRBV7-9,TRBJ2-1,CASSSTHNEQFF,TGTGCCAGCAGTAGTACGCACAATGAGCAGTTCTTC
-,-,13,TRBV19,TRBJ2-2,CASSIGLTGELFF,TGTGCCAGTAGTATCGGACTCACCGGGGAGCTGTTTTTT
-,-,15,TRBV9,TRBJ2-2,CASSVAVGTPGELFF,TGTGCCAGCAGCGTAGCTGTCGGGACTCCCGGGGAGCTGTTTTTT
-,-,17,TRBV4-3,TRBJ1-4,CASSQDGRGGANEKLFF,TGCGCCAGCAGCCAAGATGGCCGGGGGGGAGCTAATGAAAAACTGTTTTTT
TRBD1,-,14,TRBV6-5,TRBJ1-1,CASSRGDRVTEAFF,TGTGCCAGCAGCCGAGGGGACAGGGTCACTGAAGCTTTCTTT
-,-,14,TRBV18,TRBJ1-3,CASSPGTRGNTIYF,TGTGCCAGCTCACCAGGGACTAGAGGAAACACCATATATTTT
TRBD2,-,12,TRBV24-1,TRBJ2-7,CATSELAGKQYF,TGTGCCACCAGTGAACTAGCGGGAAAGCAGTACTTC
TRBD2,-,17,TRBV9,TRBJ2-1,CASSVDSSGTTYNEQFF,TGTGCCAGCAGCGTAGATAGTAGCGGGACCACCTACAATGAGCAGTTCTTC
-,-,14,TRBV25-1,TRBJ1-5,CASSEGGAHQPQHF,TGTGCCAGCAGTGAAGGGGGGGCTCATCAGCCCCAGCATTTT
-,-,15,TRBV7-2,TRBJ2-1,CASSLGGRSYNEQFF,TGTGCCAGCAGCTTAGGAGGGAGGTCCTACAATGAGCAGTTCTTC
-,few,15,TRBV18,TRBJ2-7,CASSPTTGNSYEQYF,TGTGCCAGCTCACCAACGACAGGAAACTCCTACGAGCAGTACTTC
TRBD1,few,16,TRBV9,TRBJ1-2,CASSVAQGDRGHGYTF,TGTGCCAGCAGCGTAGCTCAGGGGGACAGGGGGCATGGCTACACCTTC
-,-,18,TRBV4-1,TRBJ1-2,CASSQGRNLQGSEDGYTF,TGCGCCAGCAGCCAGGGAAGAAATTTACAGGGCTCAGAGGATGGCTACACCTTC
-,-,15,TRBV7-3,TRBJ2-2,CASSLVGGRTGELFF,TGTGCCAGCAGCTTAGTCGGGGGACGTACCGGGGAGCTGTTTTTT
TRBD2,-,16,TRBV24-1,TRBJ2-3,CATSDLTTSGTDTQYF,TGTGCCACCAGTGATTTGACGACTAGCGGCACAGATACGCAGTATTTT
-,many,15,TRBV4-1,TRBJ1-5,CASSQERTLNQPQHF,TGCGCCAGCAGCCAAGAAAGGACATTAAATCAGCCCCAGCATTTT
-,-,15,TRBV9,TRBJ2-2,CASSVEGANTGELFF,TGTGCCAGCAGCGTAGAAGGGGCAAACACCGGGGAGCTGTTTTTT
-,-,17,TRBV7-8,TRBJ1-3,CASSLTSGRGNGNTIYF,TGTGCCAGCAGCTTAACCTCGGGGAGGGGGAATGGAAACACCATATATTTT
-,-,18,TRBV21-1,TRBJ1-1,CASSKANTQGMMRTEAFF,TGTGCCAGCAGCAAAGCGAATACACAGGGTATGATGAGAACTGAAGCTTTCTTT
-,-,12,TRBV11-2,TRBJ2-3,CASSRGADTQYF,TGTGCCAGCAGCCGCGGCGCAGATACGCAGTATTTT
TRBD1,-,15,TRBV6-5,TRBJ2-3,CASSSLRGHGDTQYF,TGTGCCAGCAGTTCATTAAGGGGGCACGGAGATACGCAGTATTTT
-,-,10,TRBV20-1,TRBJ2-3,CSASGDTQYF,TGCAGTGCTAGCGGGGATACGCAGTATTTT
TRBD1,-,17,TRBV28,TRBJ1-1,CASSLVDRGLWNTEAFF,TGTGCCAGCAGTTTAGTCGACAGGGGGCTTTGGAACACTGAAGCTTTCTTT
TRBD2,-,16,TRBV24-1,TRBJ2-3,CATRANSGTRGDTQYF,TGTGCCACCAGGGCAAACTCCGGGACTAGGGGGGATACGCAGTATTTT
-,-,12,TRBV29-1,TRBJ1-2,CSVVRGNYGYTF,TGCAGCGTTGTCAGGGGAAACTATGGCTACACCTTC